These 20 T cell receptor beta chains were all obtained from the same sample, sequenced in a study of T cell changes during pregnancy in multiple sclerosis. The assay was immunoSEQ multiplex PCR, and TCRdb's table has in-frame clones only and misses some. Of roughly 39,000 clones listed, around 94% are singletons. The material was CD4+ T cells from peripheral blood mononuclear cells, obtained before pregnancy. These receptors were obtained from a female donor with multiple sclerosis, enrolled in a pregnancy study.

This rearrangement joins TRBV7-2 to TRBJ2-1; D gene uncertain. Germline CDR1 reads SGHTA; CDR2 reads FQGNSA. The germline V and J ends were trimmed by 2 bases and 3 bases, with 8 bases remaining between them. This CDR3 is built from 14 residues. The CDR3 nucleotides are TGTGCCAGCAGCTTACTAGGCGACTACAATGAGCAGTTCTTC. It is translated as CASSLLGDYNEQFF.

V gene TRBV5-1 combines with J gene TRBJ2-3, with D possibly matching TRBD2 (6 bases). The CDR3 extends over 15 amino acids. Germline assignment: CDR1 SGHRS and CDR2 YFSETQ. Trimming removed 2 bases at V and 0 bases at J, with 10 bases between. The CDR3 DNA reads as TGCGCCAGCAGCTTTGCCGGGACTAGCACAGATACGCAGTATTTT. Translation: CASSFAGTSTDTQYF.

The chain joins TRBV30 to TRBJ1-1, with no clear D. The CDR3 is made up of 12 amino acids. Germline V gene data show CDR1 as GTSNPN and CDR2 as SVGIG (reference sequence). V lost 3 bases and J lost 3, with 8 bases in between. Written as DNA, the CDR3 is TGTGCCTGGAGCCGAGGGCACACTGAAGCTTTCTTT. Translating it yields CAWSRGHTEAFF.

The chain carries TRBV7-2 and TRBJ2-1; 8 bases match TRBD1. The CDR3 runs 12 residues. In germline, CDR1 is SGHTA, CDR2 FQGNSA. Germline trimming cut 3 bases from V and 8 bases from J; bases unmatched to any gene: 0. The CDR3 region is CASSFRGHEQFF. The DNA of the CDR3 is TGTGCCAGCAGCTTCAGGGGGCATGAGCAGTTCTTC.

The V gene is TRBV19, the J gene TRBJ1-1; TRBD1 matches 9 bases. CDR1 is LNHDA, CDR2 SQIVND, per germline (reference sequence). Unmatched junction bases numbered 5, after V lost 4 bases and J lost 2 bases. The CDR3 totals 15 residues. CDR3 loop: CASSRTGAVNTEAFF. The DNA for the CDR3 is TGTGCCAGTAGTAGGACAGGGGCCGTTAACACTGAAGCTTTCTTT.

The chain has TRBV29-1 and TRBJ2-7, with TRBD2 matching over 7 bases. Germline V CDR1 and CDR2: SQVTM, ANQGSEA. The V and J ends lost 4 bases and 4 bases, in that order; junction bases with no gene match: 7. The CDR3 is 13 amino acids. CDR3 amino acids: CSVGRGRGYEQYF. CDR3 DNA: TGCAGCGTTGGTCGCGGGAGAGGGTACGAGCAGTACTTC.

This clone has just one count. This chain joins TRBV18 and TRBJ2-2, with 7 bases lining up with TRBD1. CDR1 is KGHSH, CDR2 LQKENI, per germline. The junction had 3 bases not matched to a gene; V was cut back by 3 bases and J by 5 bases. CDR3 length: 14 amino acids. The CDR3 is CASSPAQGTGELFF. The CDR3 DNA reads TGTGCCAGCTCACCTGCACAGGGGACCGGGGAGCTGTTTTTT.

CDR3 coding DNA: TGTGCCAGTAGCGGGAGGTGGCAGCTCTATGGCTACACCTTC. It is translated as CASSGRWQLYGYTF. The gene calls are TRBV19 and TRBJ1-2; D ambiguous. Between the trimmed V and J ends, which lost 6 bases and 4 bases, there was a span of 15 bases. The CDR3 contains 14 residues. Germline assignment: CDR1 LNHDA and CDR2 SQIVND (reference sequence).

V gene TRBV2 combines with J gene TRBJ2-3; TRBD2 aligns across 10 bases. V gave up 10 bases and J gave up 6 bases; unmatched junction bases: 10. The germline V gene has CDR1 SNHLY and CDR2 FYNNEI. The CDR3 contains 14 residues. The DNA of the CDR3 is TGTGCCACCAGGACTAGCGGTCAAAGGGATACGCAGTATTTT. The encoded protein is CATRTSGQRDTQYF.

The chain uses TRBV21-1 and TRBJ2-7; the DNA was not compared with TRBD2, the D call given in the table. TRBV21-1 is deemed a pseudogene. The CDR3 runs 11 residues. CDR3 nucleotide sequence: TGTGCCAGGTCCTACGGTTACGAGCAGTACTTC. Amino acid sequence: CARSYGYEQYF.

In DNA, the CDR3 is TGTGCCAGCAGCTTAGTAGGGGCTATAGATGAAAAACTGTTTTTT. It translates to CASSLVGAIDEKLFF. The chain has TRBV7-9 and TRBJ1-4, with D perhaps matching TRBD1 (5 bases). Trimming took 1 base from V and 6 from J, leaving 12 bases between them. CDR3 length: 15 residues. Per the germline V gene, CDR1 is SEHNR and CDR2 is FQNEAQ (reference sequence).

Details on this clone: One end of the junction fails to match germline, which may point to a read error. V usage is TRBV5-4 and J usage is TRBJ1-2, with 12 bases matching TRBD1. Germline V CDR1 and CDR2: SGHNT, YYREEE (reference sequence). The CDR3 sequence is 14 residues long. CDR3 in amino acids: CASSYGTGGYGCTF. The CDR3 coding sequence is TGTGCCAGCAGCTACGGGACAGGGGGCTATGGCTGCACCTTC.

The gene calls are TRBV5-1 and TRBJ2-3, with D unclear. The V gene's germline CDR1 is SGHRS and CDR2 YFSETQ. Between the trimmed V and J ends, which lost 7 bases and 5 bases, there was a span of 8 bases. This CDR3 has 11 amino acids. This CDR3 reads CASAVGDTQYF. The CDR3 bases are TGCGCCAGCGCGGTTGGAGATACGCAGTATTTT. Based on the CDR3 plus reference TRBV5-1 and TRBJ2-3, the full variable domain is KAGVTQTPRYLIKTRGQQVTLSCSPISGHRSVSWYQQTPGQGLQFLFEYFSETQRNKGNFPGRFSGRQFSNSRSEMNVSTLELGDSALYLCASAVGDTQYFGPGTRLTVL.

This chain connects TRBV6-6 to TRBJ2-1, with D unclear. Germline loops: CDR1 MNHNY, CDR2 SVGAGI (reference sequence). Trimming pared 4 bases from V and 5 bases from J, leaving 12 bases between. The CDR3 extends over 14 amino acids. The CDR3 sequence is CASSFRMSNNEQFF. DNA for the CDR3: TGTGCCAGCAGTTTCAGGATGTCTAACAATGAGCAGTTCTTC.

The rearrangement links TRBV9 to TRBJ2-1, with 11 positions matching TRBD1. Trimming took 0 bases from V and 5 from J; bases not matched to a gene: 7. CDR1 and CDR2 from the germline V gene are SGDLS and YYNGEE. CDR3 length: 17 amino acids. The CDR3 sequence is CASSVGGRTGGHNEQFF. CDR3 sequence (DNA): TGTGCCAGCAGCGTAGGGGGGCGGACAGGGGGCCACAATGAGCAGTTCTTC.

The chain carries TRBV29-1 and TRBJ2-1, with TRBD2 identical over 10 bases. The J segment lost 8 bases and the V segment lost 4 bases, leaving 11 bases of the junction unmatched. The CDR3 extends over 15 amino acids. Germline CDR1 is SQVTM and CDR2 is ANQGSEA. The CDR3 here is CSVAVQREGEDEQFF. CDR3 nucleotides: TGCAGCGTTGCAGTCCAGCGGGAGGGGGAGGATGAGCAGTTCTTC.

A few counts support this clone. The V gene is TRBV6-4, the J gene TRBJ1-1, with D possibly being TRBD1 (5 bases). The CDR3 sequence is 13 residues long. V was trimmed by 3 bases and J by 6 bases, leaving 11 bases between them. The V gene's germline CDR1 is MRHNA and CDR2 SNTAGT. The CDR3 coding sequence is TGTGCCAGCAGTGAACGGAGCAGGGCTGAAGCTTTCTTT. It specifies CASSERSRAEAFF.

This clone has a handful of counts. The chain uses TRBV5-4 and TRBJ1-1, with 8 bases fitting TRBD1. The CDR3 is made up of 15 amino acids. V lost 3 bases and J lost 1; bases outside the gene matches: 5. Germline loops: CDR1 SGHNT, CDR2 YYREEE (reference sequence). Written as DNA, the CDR3 is TGTGCCAGCAGCTCCCAGACAGGGGAGAACACTGAAGCTTTCTTT. Its protein is CASSSQTGENTEAFF.

The rearrangement links TRBV28 to TRBJ2-2; 7 nucleotides match TRBD2. The V gene's germline CDR1 is MDHEN and CDR2 SYDVKM. V lost 4 bases, J lost 6 bases, and 5 bases stayed unmatched. The length of the CDR3 is 14 residues. The CDR3: CASSWGGPPGELFF. CDR3 sequence (DNA): TGTGCCAGCAGTTGGGGGGGTCCGCCCGGGGAGCTGTTTTTT.

The rearrangement uses TRBV7-8 and TRBJ2-7, with 7 bases fitting TRBD2. The V gene's germline CDR1 is SGHVS and CDR2 FQNEAQ. The CDR3 length is 15 residues. The junction had 9 bases not matched to a gene; V was cut back by 4 bases and J by 3 bases. Here the CDR3 reads CASSYELAPVYEQYF. In DNA, the CDR3 is TGTGCCAGCAGCTACGAACTAGCGCCTGTCTACGAGCAGTACTTC.